This TCR beta chain was identified during a study of read filtering for tumor transcriptome and immune sequencing. Study-wide context: Patients were 17 to 20 male and approximately 15 female, mean age around 70 years, range roughly 47 to 85. IR-seq gave about 4.05 to 11 million TCR reads per sample; RNA-seq gave about 80 to 1273. Study outcomes and limitations: Around 80% of IR-seq clonotypes had a single read, yet these held around 3.5% of reads. Without single-read clonotypes, shared clonotype proportions correlated more between IR-seq and RNA-seq.

V was pared by 3 bases and J by 0 bases, with 6 bases between. The CDR3 spans 14 residues. Germline CDR1 reads KGHDR; CDR2 reads SFDVKD. This clonotype has ten or more counts. Its antigen is unknown. This library used approximately 0.4 ug RNA and molecular barcoded adaptors spanning alpha/delta and beta/gamma chains. MiXCR was run by TCRdb on the reads, yielding one entry per CDR3 protein. The sample gives approximately 38,000 distinct CDR3 sequences, roughly an eighth of which show up once; 25% to 30% is in the top ten. The sequenced sample consisted of a population of CD138-negative cells sorted from bone marrow. The sequence was collected from a donor older than 35 with multiple myeloma. The chain links TRBV24-1 to TRBJ2-3; D is uncertain. This CDR3 reads CATSDVTSTDTQYF. In DNA form, the CDR3 reads TGTGCCACCAGTGATGTGACTAGCACAGATACGCAGTATTTT.